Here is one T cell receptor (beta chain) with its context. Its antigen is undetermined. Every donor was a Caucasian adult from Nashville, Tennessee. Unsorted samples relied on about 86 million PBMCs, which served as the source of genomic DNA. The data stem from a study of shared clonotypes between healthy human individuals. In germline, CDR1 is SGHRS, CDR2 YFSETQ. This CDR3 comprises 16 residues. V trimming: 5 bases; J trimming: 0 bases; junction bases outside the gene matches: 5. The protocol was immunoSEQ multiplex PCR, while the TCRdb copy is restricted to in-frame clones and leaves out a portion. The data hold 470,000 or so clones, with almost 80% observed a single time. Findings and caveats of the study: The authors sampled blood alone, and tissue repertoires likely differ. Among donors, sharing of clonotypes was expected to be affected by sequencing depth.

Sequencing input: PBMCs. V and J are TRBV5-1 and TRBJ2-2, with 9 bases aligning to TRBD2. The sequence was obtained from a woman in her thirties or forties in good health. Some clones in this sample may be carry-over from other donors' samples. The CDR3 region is CASRYSGGANTGELFF. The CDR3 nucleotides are TGCGCCAGCAGATATAGCGGGGGCGCGAACACCGGGGAGCTGTTTTTT.